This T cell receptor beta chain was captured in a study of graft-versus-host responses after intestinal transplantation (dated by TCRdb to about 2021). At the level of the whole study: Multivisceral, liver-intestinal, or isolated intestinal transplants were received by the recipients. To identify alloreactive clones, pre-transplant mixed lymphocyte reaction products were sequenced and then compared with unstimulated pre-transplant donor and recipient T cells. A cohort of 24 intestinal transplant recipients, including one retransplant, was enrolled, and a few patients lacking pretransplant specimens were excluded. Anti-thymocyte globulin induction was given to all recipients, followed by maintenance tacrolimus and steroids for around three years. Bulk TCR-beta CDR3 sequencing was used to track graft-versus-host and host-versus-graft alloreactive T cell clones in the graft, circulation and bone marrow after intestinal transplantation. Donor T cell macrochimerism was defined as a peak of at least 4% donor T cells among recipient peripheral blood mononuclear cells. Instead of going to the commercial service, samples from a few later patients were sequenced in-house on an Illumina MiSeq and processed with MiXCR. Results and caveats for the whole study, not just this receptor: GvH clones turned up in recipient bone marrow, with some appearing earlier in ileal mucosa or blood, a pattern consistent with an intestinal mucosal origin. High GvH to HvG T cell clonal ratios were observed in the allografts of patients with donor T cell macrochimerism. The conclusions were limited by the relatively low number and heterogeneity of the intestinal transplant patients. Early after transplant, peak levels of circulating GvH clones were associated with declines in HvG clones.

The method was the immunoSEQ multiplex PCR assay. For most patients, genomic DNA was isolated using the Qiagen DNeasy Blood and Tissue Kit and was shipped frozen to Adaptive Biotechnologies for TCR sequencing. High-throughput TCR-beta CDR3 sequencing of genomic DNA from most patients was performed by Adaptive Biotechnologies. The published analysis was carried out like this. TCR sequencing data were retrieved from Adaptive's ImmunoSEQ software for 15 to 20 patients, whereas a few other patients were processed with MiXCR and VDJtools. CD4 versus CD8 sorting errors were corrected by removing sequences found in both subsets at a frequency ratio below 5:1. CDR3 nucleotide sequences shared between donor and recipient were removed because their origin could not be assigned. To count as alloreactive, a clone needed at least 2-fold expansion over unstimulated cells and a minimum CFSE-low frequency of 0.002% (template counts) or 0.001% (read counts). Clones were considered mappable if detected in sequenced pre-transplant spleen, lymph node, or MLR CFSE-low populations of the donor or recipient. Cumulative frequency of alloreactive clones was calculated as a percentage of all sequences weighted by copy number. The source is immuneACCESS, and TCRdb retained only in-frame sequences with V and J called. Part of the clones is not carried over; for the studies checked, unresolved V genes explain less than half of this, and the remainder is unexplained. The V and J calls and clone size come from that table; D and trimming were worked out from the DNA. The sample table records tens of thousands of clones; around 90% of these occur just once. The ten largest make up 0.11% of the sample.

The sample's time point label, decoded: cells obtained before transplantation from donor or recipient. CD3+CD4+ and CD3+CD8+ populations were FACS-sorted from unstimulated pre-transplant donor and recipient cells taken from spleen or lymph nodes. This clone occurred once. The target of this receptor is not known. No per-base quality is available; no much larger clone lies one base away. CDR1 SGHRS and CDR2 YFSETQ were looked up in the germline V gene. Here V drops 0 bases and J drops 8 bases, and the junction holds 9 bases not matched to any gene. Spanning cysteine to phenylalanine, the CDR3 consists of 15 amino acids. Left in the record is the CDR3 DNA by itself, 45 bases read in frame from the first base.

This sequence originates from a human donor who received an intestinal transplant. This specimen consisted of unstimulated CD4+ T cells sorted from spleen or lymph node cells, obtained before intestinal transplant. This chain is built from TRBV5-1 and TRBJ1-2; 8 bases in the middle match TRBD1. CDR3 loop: CASSLVAGGAEGYTF. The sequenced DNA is TGCGCCAGCAGCTTGGTTGCAGGGGGCGCTGAAGGCTACACCTTC.